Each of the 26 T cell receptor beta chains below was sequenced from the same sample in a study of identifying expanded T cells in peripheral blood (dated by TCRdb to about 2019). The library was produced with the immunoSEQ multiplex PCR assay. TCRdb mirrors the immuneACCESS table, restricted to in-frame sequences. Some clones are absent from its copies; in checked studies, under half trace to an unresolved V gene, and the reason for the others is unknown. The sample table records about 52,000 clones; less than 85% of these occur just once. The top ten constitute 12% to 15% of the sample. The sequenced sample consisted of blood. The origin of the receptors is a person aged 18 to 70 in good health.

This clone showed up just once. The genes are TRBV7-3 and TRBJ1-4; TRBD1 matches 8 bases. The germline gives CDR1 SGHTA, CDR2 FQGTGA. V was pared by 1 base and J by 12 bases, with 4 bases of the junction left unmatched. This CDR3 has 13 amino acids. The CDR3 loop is CASSLNQGAELFF. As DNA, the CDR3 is TGTGCCAGCAGCTTAAATCAGGGGGCGGAACTGTTTTTT.

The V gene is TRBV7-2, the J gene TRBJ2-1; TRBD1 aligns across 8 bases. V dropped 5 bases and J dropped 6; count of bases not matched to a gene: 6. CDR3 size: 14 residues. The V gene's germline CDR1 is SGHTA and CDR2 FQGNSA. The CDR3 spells CASSIITGGNEQFF. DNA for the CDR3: TGTGCCAGCAGCATCATTACAGGGGGCAATGAGCAGTTCTTC.

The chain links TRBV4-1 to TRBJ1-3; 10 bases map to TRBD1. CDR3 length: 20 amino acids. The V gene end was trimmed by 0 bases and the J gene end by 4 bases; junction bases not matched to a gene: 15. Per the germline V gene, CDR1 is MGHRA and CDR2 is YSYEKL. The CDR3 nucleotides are TGCGCCAGCAGCCAAGATCGGGGGTTAATGACAGGGGGCGTCGGAAACACCATATATTTT. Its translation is CASSQDRGLMTGGVGNTIYF.

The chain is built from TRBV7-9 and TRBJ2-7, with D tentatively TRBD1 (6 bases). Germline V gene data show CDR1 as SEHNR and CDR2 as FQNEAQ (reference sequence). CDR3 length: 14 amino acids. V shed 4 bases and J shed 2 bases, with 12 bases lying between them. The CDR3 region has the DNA TGTGCCAGCAGCTCCAGGGGCCGGACCTACGAGCAGTACTTC. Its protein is CASSSRGRTYEQYF.

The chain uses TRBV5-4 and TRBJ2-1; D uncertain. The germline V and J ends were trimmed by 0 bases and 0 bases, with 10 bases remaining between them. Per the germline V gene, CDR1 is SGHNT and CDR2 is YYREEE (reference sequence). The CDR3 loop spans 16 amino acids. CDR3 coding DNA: TGTGCCAGCAGCTTGGTCCCCCTGAGCTCCTACAATGAGCAGTTCTTC. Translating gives CASSLVPLSSYNEQFF.

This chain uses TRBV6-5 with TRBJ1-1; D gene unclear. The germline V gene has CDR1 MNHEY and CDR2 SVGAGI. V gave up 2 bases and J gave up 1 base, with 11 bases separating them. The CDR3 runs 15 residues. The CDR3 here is CASSYATSGNTEAFF. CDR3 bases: TGTGCCAGCAGTTACGCTACTTCAGGGAACACTGAAGCTTTCTTT.

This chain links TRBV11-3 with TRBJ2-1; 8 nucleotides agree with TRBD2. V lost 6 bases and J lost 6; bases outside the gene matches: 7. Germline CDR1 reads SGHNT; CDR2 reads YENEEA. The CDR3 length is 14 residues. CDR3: CASRPGGGFNEQFF. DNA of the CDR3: TGTGCCAGCAGGCCTGGCGGGGGGTTCAATGAGCAGTTCTTC.

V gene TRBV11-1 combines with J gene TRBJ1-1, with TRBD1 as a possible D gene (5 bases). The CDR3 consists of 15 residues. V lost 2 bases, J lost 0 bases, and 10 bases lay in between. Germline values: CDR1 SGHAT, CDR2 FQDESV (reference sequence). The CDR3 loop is CASSLPTGMNTEAFF. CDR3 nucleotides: TGTGCCAGCAGCTTACCAACAGGAATGAACACTGAAGCTTTCTTT.

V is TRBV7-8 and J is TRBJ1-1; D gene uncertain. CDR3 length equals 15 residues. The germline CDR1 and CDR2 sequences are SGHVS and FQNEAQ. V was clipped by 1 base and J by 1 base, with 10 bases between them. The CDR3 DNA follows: TGTGCCAGCAGCTTAGGCCCAGGAACGAACACTGAAGCTTTCTTT. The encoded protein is CASSLGPGTNTEAFF.

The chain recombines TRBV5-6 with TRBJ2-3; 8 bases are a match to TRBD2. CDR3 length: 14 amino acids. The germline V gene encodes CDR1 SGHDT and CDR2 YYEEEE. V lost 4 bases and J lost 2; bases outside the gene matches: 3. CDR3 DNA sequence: TGTGCCAGCAGCATTAGCGGGGCCACAGATACGCAGTATTTT. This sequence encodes CASSISGATDTQYF.

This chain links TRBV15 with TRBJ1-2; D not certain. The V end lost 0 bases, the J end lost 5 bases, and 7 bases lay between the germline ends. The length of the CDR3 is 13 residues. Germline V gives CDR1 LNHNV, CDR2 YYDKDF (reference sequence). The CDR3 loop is CATSRDQAYGYTF. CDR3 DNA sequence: TGTGCCACCAGCAGAGATCAGGCGTATGGCTACACCTTC. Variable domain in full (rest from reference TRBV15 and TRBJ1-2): DAMVIQNPRYQVTQFGKPVTLSCSQTLNHNVMYWYQQKSSQAPKLLFHYYDKDFNNEADTPDNFQSRRPNTSFCFLDIRSPGLGDTAMYLCATSRDQAYGYTFGSGTRLTVV.

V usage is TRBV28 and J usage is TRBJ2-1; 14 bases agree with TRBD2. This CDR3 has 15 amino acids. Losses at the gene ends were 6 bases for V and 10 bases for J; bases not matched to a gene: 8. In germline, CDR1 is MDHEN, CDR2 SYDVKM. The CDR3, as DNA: TGTGCCAGCAGCCGACTAGCGGGAGGGCCGGGGGAGCAGTTCTTC. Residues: CASSRLAGGPGEQFF.

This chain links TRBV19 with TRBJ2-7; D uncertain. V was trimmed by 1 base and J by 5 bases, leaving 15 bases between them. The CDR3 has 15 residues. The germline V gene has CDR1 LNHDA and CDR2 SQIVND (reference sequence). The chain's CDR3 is CASSIVAGPRNEQYF. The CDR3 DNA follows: TGTGCCAGTAGTATAGTTGCCGGACCAAGGAACGAGCAGTACTTC. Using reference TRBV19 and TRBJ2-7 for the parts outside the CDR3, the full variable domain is DGGITQSPKYLFRKEGQNVTLSCEQNLNHDAMYWYRQDPGQGLRLIYYSQIVNDFQKGDIAEGYSVSREKKESFPLTVTSAQKNPTAFYLCASSIVAGPRNEQYFGPGTRLTVT.

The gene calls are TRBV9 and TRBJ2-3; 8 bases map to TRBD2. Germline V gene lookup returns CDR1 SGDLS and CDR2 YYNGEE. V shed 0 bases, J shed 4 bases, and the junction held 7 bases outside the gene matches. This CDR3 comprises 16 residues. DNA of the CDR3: TGTGCCAGCAGCGTAGGGGGTAGCGGGGCGGCAGATACGCAGTATTTT. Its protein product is CASSVGGSGAADTQYF.

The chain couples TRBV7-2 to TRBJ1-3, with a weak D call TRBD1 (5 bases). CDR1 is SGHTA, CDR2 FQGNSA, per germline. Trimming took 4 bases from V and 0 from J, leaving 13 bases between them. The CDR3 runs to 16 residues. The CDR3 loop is CASSSYGGSSGNTIYF. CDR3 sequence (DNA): TGTGCCAGCAGCTCGTACGGGGGGAGCTCTGGAAACACCATATATTTT.

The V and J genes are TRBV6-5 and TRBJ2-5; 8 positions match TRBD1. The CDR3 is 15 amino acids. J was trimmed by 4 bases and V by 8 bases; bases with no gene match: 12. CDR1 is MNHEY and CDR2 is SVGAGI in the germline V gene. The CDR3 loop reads CASQVQGAGGETQYF. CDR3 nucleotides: TGTGCCAGCCAAGTTCAGGGGGCAGGTGGAGAGACCCAGTACTTC.

For the CDR3, the DNA is TGTGCCAGCAGCGTAGAAGGGGGCTTATACGAGCAGTACTTC. This gives the protein CASSVEGGLYEQYF. The rearrangement joins TRBV9 to TRBJ2-7, with TRBD1 identical over 7 bases. Trimming took 0 bases from V and 4 from J; bases not matched to a gene: 4. Germline V gene sequence: CDR1 SGDLS, CDR2 YYNGEE. This CDR3 has 14 amino acids.

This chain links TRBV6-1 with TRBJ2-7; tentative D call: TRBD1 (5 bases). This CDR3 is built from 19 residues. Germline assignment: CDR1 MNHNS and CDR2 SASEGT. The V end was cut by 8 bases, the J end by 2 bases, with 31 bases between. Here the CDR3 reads CASGGTALSGGVGAYEQYV. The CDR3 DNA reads TGTGCCAGCGGTGGTACAGCCCTATCGGGTGGGGTAGGGGCCTACGAGCAGTACGTC.

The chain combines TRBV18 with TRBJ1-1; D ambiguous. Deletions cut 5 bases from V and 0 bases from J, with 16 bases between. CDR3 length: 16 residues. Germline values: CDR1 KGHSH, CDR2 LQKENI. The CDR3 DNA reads TGTGCCAGCTCATCTTCGTTGGGGTCCATGAACACTGAAGCTTTCTTT. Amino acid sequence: CASSSSLGSMNTEAFF.

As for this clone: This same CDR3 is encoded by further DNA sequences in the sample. The CDR3 region has the DNA TGCGCCAGCAGTGAGTCGCATAGCAATCAGCCCCAGCATTTT. This encodes CASSESHSNQPQHF. The V and J genes are TRBV10-2 and TRBJ1-5; D is ambiguous. CDR1 and CDR2 (germline): WSHSY, SAAADI. Trimming took off 0 bases at V and 0 bases at J, with 3 bases between the two ends. The CDR3 consists of 14 residues.

For the CDR3, the DNA is TGTGCCAGTAGTATCGGACTAGCGGGTAGAGATACGCAGTATTTT. Protein: CASSIGLAGRDTQYF. V usage is TRBV19 and J usage is TRBJ2-3; 11 bases agree with TRBD2. J was trimmed by 5 bases and V by 3 bases; bases with no gene match: 4. CDR1 LNHDA and CDR2 SQIVND come from the germline V gene (reference sequence). The CDR3 loop spans 15 amino acids.

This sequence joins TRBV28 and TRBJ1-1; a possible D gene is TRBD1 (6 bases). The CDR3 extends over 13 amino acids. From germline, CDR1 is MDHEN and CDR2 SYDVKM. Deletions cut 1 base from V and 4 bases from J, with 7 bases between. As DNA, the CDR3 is TGTGCCAGCAGTTTATCAGGGGCCACTGAAGCTTTCTTT. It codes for CASSLSGATEAFF.

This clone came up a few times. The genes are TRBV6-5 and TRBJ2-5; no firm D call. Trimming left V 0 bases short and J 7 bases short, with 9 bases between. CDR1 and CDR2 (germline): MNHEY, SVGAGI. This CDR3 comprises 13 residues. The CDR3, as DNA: TGTGCCAGCAGTTACTCGACGAGCCGGACCCAGTACTTC. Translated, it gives CASSYSTSRTQYF.

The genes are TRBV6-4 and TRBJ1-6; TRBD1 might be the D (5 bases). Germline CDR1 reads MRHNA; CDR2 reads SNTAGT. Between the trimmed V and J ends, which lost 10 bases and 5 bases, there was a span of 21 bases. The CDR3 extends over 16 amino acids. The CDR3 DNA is TGTGCCACCGTAAGTTACGGGGACTTGGATAATTCACCCCTCCACTTT. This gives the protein CATVSYGDLDNSPLHF.

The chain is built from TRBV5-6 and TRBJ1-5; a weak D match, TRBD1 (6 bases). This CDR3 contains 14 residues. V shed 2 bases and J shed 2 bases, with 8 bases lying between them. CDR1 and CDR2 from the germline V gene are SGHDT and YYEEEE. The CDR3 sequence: CASSLRQGNQPQHF. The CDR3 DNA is TGTGCCAGCAGCTTAAGACAGGGCAATCAGCCCCAGCATTTT.

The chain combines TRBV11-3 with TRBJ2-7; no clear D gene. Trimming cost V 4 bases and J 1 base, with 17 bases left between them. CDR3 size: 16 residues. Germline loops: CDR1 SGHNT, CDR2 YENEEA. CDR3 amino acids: CASSYLTSVTSYEQYF. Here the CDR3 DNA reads TGTGCCAGCAGCTACTTGACGAGCGTAACGTCCTACGAGCAGTACTTC.